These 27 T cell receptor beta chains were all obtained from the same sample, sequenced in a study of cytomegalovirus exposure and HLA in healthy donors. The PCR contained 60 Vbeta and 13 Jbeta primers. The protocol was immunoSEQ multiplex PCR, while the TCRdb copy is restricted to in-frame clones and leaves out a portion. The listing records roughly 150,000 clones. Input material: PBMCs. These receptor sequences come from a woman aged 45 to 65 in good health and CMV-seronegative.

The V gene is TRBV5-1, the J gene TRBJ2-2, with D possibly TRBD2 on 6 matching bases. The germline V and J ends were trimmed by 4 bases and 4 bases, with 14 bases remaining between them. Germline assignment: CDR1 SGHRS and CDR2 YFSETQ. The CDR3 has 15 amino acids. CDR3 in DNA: TGCGCCAGCAGCCGGACCGGGAGAGGCACCGGGGAGCTGTTTTTT. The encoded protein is CASSRTGRGTGELFF.

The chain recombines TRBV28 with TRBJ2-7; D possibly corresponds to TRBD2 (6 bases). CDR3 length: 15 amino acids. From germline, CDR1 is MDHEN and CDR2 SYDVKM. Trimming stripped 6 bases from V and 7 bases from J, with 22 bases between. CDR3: CASSRSRGVGREQYF. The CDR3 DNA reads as TGTGCCAGCAGCCGATCGCGGGGTGTAGGTAGGGAGCAGTACTTC.

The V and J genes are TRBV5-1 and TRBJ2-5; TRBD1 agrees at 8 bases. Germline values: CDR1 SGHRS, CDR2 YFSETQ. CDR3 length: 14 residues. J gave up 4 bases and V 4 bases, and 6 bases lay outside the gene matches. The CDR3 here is CASSPGTGGETQYF. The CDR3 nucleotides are TGCGCCAGCAGCCCAGGGACAGGAGGAGAGACCCAGTACTTC. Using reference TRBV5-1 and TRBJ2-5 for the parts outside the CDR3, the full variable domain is KAGVTQTPRYLIKTRGQQVTLSCSPISGHRSVSWYQQTPGQGLQFLFEYFSETQRNKGNFPGRFSGRQFSNSRSEMNVSTLELGDSALYLCASSPGTGGETQYFGPGTRLLVL.

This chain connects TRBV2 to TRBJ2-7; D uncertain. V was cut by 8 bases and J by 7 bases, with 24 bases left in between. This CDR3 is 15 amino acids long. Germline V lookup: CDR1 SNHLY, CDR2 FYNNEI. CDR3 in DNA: TGTGCCAGCCGTCTCCGGCAGGTTGTCACGAGAGAGCAGTACTTC. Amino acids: CASRLRQVVTREQYF. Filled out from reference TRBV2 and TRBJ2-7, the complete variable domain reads EPEVTQTPSHQVTQMGQEVILRCVPISNHLYFYWYRQILGQKVEFLVSFYNNEISEKSEIFDDQFSVERPDGSNFTLKIRSTKLEDSAMYFCASRLRQVVTREQYFGPGTRLTVT.

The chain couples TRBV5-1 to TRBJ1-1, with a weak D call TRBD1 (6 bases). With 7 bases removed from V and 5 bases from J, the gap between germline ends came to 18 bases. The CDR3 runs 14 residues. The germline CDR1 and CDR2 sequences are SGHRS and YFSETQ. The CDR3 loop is CASRLDSPGTEAFF. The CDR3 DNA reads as TGCGCCAGCCGTCTGGACAGCCCGGGGACTGAAGCTTTCTTT.

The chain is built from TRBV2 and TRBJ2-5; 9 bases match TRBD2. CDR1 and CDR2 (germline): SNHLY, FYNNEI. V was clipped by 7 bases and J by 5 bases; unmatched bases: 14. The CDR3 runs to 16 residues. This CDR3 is CASTEGVAGGWETQYF. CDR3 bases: TGTGCCAGCACCGAGGGAGTGGCGGGAGGGTGGGAGACCCAGTACTTC.

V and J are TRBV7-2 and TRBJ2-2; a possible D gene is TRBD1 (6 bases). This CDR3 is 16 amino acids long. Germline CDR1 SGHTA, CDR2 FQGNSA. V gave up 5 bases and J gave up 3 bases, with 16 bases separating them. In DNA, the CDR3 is TGTGCCAGCAGCCCCTCCCCCGCAGGGGACACCGGGGAGCTGTTTTTT. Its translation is CASSPSPAGDTGELFF.

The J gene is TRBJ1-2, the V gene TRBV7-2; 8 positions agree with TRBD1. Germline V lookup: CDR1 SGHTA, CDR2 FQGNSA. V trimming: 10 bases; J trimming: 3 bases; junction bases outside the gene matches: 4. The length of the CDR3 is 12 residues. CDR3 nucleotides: TGTGCCACCCCGGACAGGGACTATGGCTACACCTTC. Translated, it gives CATPDRDYGYTF.

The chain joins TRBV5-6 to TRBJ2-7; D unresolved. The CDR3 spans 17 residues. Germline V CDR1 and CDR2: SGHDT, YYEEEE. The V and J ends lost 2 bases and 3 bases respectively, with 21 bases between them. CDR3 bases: TGTGCCAGCAGCTTTAACCCCAGTGGAGTGGTTCGCTACGAGCAGTACTTC. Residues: CASSFNPSGVVRYEQYF.

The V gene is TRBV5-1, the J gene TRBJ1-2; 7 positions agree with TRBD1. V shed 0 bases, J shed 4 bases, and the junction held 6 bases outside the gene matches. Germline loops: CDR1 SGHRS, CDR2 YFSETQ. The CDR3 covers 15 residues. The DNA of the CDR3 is TGCGCCAGCAGCTTGGTTGGGACAGCCAGCTATGGCTACACCTTC. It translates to CASSLVGTASYGYTF.

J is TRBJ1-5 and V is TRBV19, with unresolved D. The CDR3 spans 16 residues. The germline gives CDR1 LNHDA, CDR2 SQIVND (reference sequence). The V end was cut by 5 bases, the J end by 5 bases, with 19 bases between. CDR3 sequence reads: CASSPELPGSYQPQHF. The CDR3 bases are TGTGCCAGTAGTCCCGAATTGCCTGGGAGCTATCAGCCCCAGCATTTT.

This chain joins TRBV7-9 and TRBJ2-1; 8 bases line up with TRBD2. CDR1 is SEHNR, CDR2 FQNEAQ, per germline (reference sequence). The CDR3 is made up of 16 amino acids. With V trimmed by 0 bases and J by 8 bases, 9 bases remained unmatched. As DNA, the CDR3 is TGTGCCAGCAGCTTAGCCAAGGCGGGGGGCAGTGATGAGCAGTTCTTC. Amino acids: CASSLAKAGGSDEQFF. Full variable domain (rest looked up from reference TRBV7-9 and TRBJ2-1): DTGVSQNPRHKITKRGQNVTFRCDPISEHNRLYWYRQTLGQGPEFLTYFQNEAQLEKSRLLSDRFSAERPKGSFSTLEIQRTEQGDSAMYLCASSLAKAGGSDEQFFGPGTRLTVL.

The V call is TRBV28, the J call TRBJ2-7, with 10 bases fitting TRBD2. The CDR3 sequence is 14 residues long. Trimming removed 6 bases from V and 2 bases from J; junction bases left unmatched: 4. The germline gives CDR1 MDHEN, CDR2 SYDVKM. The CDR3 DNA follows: TGTGCCAGCAGGCCTAGCGGGAGTACCTACGAGCAGTACTTC. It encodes CASRPSGSTYEQYF.

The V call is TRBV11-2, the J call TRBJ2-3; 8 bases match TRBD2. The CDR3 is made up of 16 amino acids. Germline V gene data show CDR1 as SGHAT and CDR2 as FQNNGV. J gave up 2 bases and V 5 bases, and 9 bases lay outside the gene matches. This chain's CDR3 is CASSPTSAEATDTQYF. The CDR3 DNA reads TGTGCCAGCAGCCCGACTAGCGCGGAAGCCACAGATACGCAGTATTTT.

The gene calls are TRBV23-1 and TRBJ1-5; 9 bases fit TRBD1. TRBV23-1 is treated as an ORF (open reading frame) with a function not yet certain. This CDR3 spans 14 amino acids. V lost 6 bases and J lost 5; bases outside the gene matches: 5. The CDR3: CASRRDRADQPQHF. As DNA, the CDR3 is TGCGCCAGCAGACGGGACAGGGCTGATCAGCCCCAGCATTTT.

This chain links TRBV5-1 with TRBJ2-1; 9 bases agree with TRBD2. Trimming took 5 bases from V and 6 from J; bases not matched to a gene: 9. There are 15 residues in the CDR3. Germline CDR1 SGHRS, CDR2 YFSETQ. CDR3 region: CASSPLLAGSNEQFF. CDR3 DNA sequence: TGCGCCAGCAGTCCTCTACTAGCGGGTAGCAATGAGCAGTTCTTC.

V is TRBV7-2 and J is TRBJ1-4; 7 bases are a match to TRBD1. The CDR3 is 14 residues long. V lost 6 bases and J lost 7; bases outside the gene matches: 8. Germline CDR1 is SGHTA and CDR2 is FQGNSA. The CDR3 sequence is CASSLTGTGEKLFF. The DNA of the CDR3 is TGTGCCAGCAGTTTGACAGGGACCGGTGAAAAACTGTTTTTT.

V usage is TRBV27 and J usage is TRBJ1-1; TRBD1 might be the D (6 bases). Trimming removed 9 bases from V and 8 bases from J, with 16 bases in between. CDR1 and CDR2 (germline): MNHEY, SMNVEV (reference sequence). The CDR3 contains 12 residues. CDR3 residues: CASRGGGAEAFF. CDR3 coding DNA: TGTGCCAGTCGGGGAGGGGGTGCGGAAGCTTTCTTT.

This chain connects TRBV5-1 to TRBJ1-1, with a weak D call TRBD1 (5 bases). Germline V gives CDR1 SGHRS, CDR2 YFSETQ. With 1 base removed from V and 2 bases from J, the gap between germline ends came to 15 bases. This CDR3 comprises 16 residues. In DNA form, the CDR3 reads TGCGCCAGCAGCTTGAGGTCAGGGAGGGAAAACACTGAAGCTTTCTTT. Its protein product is CASSLRSGRENTEAFF.

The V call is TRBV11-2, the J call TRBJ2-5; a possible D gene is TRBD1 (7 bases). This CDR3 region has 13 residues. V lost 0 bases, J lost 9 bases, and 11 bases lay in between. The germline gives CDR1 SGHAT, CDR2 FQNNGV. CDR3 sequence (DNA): TGTGCCAGCAGCTTAGATCAGGGGGGAGCCCAGTACTTC. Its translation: CASSLDQGGAQYF.

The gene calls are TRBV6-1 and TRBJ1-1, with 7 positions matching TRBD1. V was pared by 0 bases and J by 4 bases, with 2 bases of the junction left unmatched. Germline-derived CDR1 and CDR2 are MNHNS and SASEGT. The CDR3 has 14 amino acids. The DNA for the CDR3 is TGTGCCAGCAGTGAAGCCAGGGGGAGCACTGAAGCTTTCTTT. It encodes CASSEARGSTEAFF.

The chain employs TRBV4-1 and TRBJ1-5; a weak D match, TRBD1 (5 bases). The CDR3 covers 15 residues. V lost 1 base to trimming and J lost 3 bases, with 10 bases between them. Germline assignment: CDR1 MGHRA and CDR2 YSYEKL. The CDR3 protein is CASSQAGPDNQPQHF. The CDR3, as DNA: TGCGCCAGCAGCCAAGCAGGGCCGGACAATCAGCCCCAGCATTTT.

CDR3 nucleotide sequence: TGTGCCAGCAGCGTAGATAACTCTGGAAACACCATATATTTT. This gives the protein CASSVDNSGNTIYF. This sequence joins TRBV9 and TRBJ1-3, with D unclear. CDR1 SGDLS and CDR2 YYNGEE come from the germline V gene. V lost 0 bases and J lost 0, with 4 bases in between. The CDR3 has 14 amino acids.

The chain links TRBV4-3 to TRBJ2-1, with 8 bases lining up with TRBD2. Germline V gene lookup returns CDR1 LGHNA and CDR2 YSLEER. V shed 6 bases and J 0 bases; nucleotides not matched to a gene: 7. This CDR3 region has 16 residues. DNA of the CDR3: TGCGCCAGCAGTCCTAGCGGGCACAGCTCCTACAATGAGCAGTTCTTC. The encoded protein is CASSPSGHSSYNEQFF.

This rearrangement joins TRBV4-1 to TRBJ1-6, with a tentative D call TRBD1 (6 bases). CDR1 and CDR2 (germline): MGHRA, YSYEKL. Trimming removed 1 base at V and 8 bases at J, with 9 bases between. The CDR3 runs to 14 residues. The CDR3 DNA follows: TGCGCCAGCAGCCAAGTGGACAGCGATTCACCCCTCCACTTT. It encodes CASSQVDSDSPLHF.

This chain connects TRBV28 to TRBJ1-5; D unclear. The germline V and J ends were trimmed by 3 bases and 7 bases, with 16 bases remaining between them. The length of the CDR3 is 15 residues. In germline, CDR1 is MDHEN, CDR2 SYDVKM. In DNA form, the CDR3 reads TGTGCCAGCAGTTTCCCGTTCGGGGATCGGCAGCCCCAGCATTTT. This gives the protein CASSFPFGDRQPQHF.

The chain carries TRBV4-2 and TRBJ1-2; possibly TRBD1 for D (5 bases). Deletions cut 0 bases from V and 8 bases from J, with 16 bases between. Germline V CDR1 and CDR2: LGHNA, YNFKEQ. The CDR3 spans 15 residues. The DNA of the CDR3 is TGTGCCAGCAGCCAAGACCGACGGGGGAGAGGAGGCTACACCTTC. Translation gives CASSQDRRGRGGYTF.